These 27 T cell receptor beta chains were sequenced from one sample in a study of blood T cell repertoires in COVID-19. Repertoires were generated with immunoSEQ multiplex PCR, while TCRdb's copy carries only in-frame clones and drops some. The sample holds fewer than 450,000 clones, approximately 89% seen once. Input material: peripheral blood. The receptors were gathered from a woman in her fifties or sixties with COVID-19, enrolled during active disease.

The rearrangement joins TRBV11-1 to TRBJ1-1; 7 bases align to TRBD1. CDR1 is SGHAT and CDR2 is FQDESV in the germline V gene (reference sequence). This CDR3 has 14 residues. After removal of 4 bases from V and 1 base from J, the junction contained 3 bases not matched to a gene. For the CDR3, the DNA is TGTGCCAGCAGCTGGGGACAGTCGAACACTGAAGCTTTCTTT. This sequence encodes CASSWGQSNTEAFF. Full variable domain (outside the CDR3, taken from reference TRBV11-1 and TRBJ1-1): EAEVAQSPRYKITEKSQAVAFWCDPISGHATLYWYRQILGQGPELLVQFQDESVVDDSQLPKDRFSAERLKGVDSTLKIQPAELGDSAMYLCASSWGQSNTEAFFGQGTRLTVV.

J is TRBJ2-5 and V is TRBV3-1 (or the pseudogene TRBV3-2); tentative D call: TRBD1 (5 bases). The germline V gene has CDR1 LGHDT and CDR2 YNNKEL (reference sequence). V was cut by 0 bases and J by 4 bases, with 9 bases left in between. This CDR3 region has 14 residues. CDR3 sequence: CASSQDWGRETQYF. Here the CDR3 DNA reads TGTGCCAGCAGCCAAGATTGGGGCAGAGAGACCCAGTACTTC.

The chain couples TRBV2 to TRBJ2-2; 10 nucleotides match TRBD2. The CDR3 covers 17 residues. The V gene's germline CDR1 is SNHLY and CDR2 FYNNEI. With V trimmed by 6 bases and J by 4 bases, 11 bases remained unmatched. The CDR3 coding sequence is TGTGCCAGCAGGCTACTAGCGGGGAAACCATTCACCGGGGAGCTGTTTTTT. Translated, it gives CASRLLAGKPFTGELFF. The full variable domain, rest sourced from reference TRBV2 and TRBJ2-2, is EPEVTQTPSHQVTQMGQEVILRCVPISNHLYFYWYRQILGQKVEFLVSFYNNEISEKSEIFDDQFSVERPDGSNFTLKIRSTKLEDSAMYFCASRLLAGKPFTGELFFGEGSRLTVL.

The chain has TRBV2 and TRBJ2-5, with D unresolved. Germline CDR1 is SNHLY and CDR2 is FYNNEI. The V end was cut by 4 bases, the J end by 3 bases, with 9 bases between. This CDR3 region has 13 residues. CDR3 sequence reads: CASSGSNEETQYF. The CDR3 DNA sequence: TGTGCCAGCAGTGGCTCTAATGAAGAGACCCAGTACTTC.

This clone appeared a few times. The rearrangement joins TRBV15 to TRBJ1-3; D call uncertain. This CDR3 region has 14 residues. The V end lost 1 base, the J end lost 0 bases, and 4 bases lay between the germline ends. Germline V CDR1 and CDR2: LNHNV, YYDKDF (reference sequence). CDR3 amino acids: CATSRGLSGNTIYF. In DNA form, the CDR3 reads TGTGCCACCAGCAGAGGGCTCTCTGGAAACACCATATATTTT. Variable domain in full (rest from reference TRBV15 and TRBJ1-3): DAMVIQNPRYQVTQFGKPVTLSCSQTLNHNVMYWYQQKSSQAPKLLFHYYDKDFNNEADTPDNFQSRRPNTSFCFLDIRSPGLGDTAMYLCATSRGLSGNTIYFGEGSWLTVV.

This chain connects TRBV4-1 to TRBJ2-3, with D hard to call. Trimming removed 3 bases from V and 0 bases from J, with 7 bases in between. The germline CDR1 and CDR2 sequences are MGHRA and YSYEKL. The CDR3 contains 14 residues. The CDR3 DNA sequence: TGCGCCAGCAGCCAGCAGGCTAGCACAGATACGCAGTATTTT. Translated: CASSQQASTDTQYF.

The V and J genes are TRBV11-2 and TRBJ2-7; TRBD1 aligns across 11 bases. CDR3 size: 14 residues. V shed 8 bases, J shed 3 bases, and the junction held 6 bases outside the gene matches. The germline V gene has CDR1 SGHAT and CDR2 FQNNGV. Here the CDR3 DNA reads TGTGCCAGCCGGCGGGACAGGGGGTTCTACGAGCAGTACTTC. Protein: CASRRDRGFYEQYF.

This sequence joins TRBV5-5 and TRBJ1-3; no clear D. V lost 0 bases, J lost 8 bases, and 6 bases lay in between. The V gene's germline CDR1 is SGHKS and CDR2 YYEKEE (reference sequence). The CDR3 spans 12 residues. CDR3 coding DNA: TGTGCCAGCAGCTTGGGAGGGCACACCATATATTTT. This codes for CASSLGGHTIYF.

The rearrangement uses TRBV5-6 and TRBJ1-5; TRBD1 is a possible D gene (5 bases). Per the germline V gene, CDR1 is SGHDT and CDR2 is YYEEEE. The CDR3 runs 12 residues. V was shortened by 4 bases and J by 7 bases, with 9 bases between the two germline ends. The CDR3 sequence: CASSGGGQPQHF. DNA of the CDR3: TGTGCCAGCAGCGGGGGGGGACAGCCCCAGCATTTT.

This clone appeared a single time. CDR3 loop: CASSLGQGVRGQYF. DNA for the CDR3: TGTGCCAGCAGTTTAGGACAGGGAGTGAGAGGGCAGTACTTC. The V gene is TRBV6-5, the J gene TRBJ2-7; 8 nucleotides agree with TRBD1. The CDR3 sequence is 14 residues long. Germline assignment: CDR1 MNHEY and CDR2 SVGAGI. V gave up 4 bases and J gave up 9 bases; unmatched junction bases: 11.

The chain employs TRBV18 and TRBJ1-1; 12 nucleotides match TRBD1. The CDR3 contains 15 residues. V lost 5 bases to trimming and J lost 3 bases; unmatched junction nucleotides: 4. From germline, CDR1 is KGHSH and CDR2 LQKENI. The CDR3 region has the DNA TGTGCCAGCTCAGGGACAGGGGGCGAAGACACTGAAGCTTTCTTT. Translated, it gives CASSGTGGEDTEAFF.

The gene calls are TRBV11-2 and TRBJ1-4, with 10 bases fitting TRBD1. The J segment lost 6 bases and the V segment lost 5 bases, leaving 9 bases of the junction unmatched. Germline V gene lookup returns CDR1 SGHAT and CDR2 FQNNGV. There are 16 residues in the CDR3. The CDR3 DNA reads as TGTGCCAGCAGCCCTAGACCGGGGACAGGGGATGAAAAACTGTTTTTT. This codes for CASSPRPGTGDEKLFF.

This clone was detected a few times. The chain employs TRBV7-9 and TRBJ1-5; the D gene is possibly TRBD1 (6 bases). Germline V gene lookup returns CDR1 SEHNR and CDR2 FQNEAQ (reference sequence). Trimming took 4 bases from V and 1 from J, leaving 11 bases between them. The CDR3 totals 15 residues. The CDR3 spells CASSSLQGSNQPQHF. The CDR3 coding sequence is TGTGCCAGCAGCTCGCTTCAGGGGAGCAATCAGCCCCAGCATTTT.

About this clone: No DNA is shown, since the ends of the CDR3 on it are uncertain; the CDR3 is the one TCRdb lists. The rearrangement links TRBV19 to TRBJ2-7; whether TRBD2, the table's D call, matches the DNA was not checked. Germline values: CDR1 LNHDA, CDR2 SQIVND (reference sequence). The CDR3 is 12 amino acids in total, end residues counted. CDR3 region: CASSSGGYEQYF.

The chain is built from TRBV5-1 and TRBJ2-1; weak D call: TRBD2 (8 bases). CDR3 size: 15 residues. V gave up 0 bases and J gave up 7 bases, with 14 bases separating them. The germline CDR1 and CDR2 sequences are SGHRS and YFSETQ. In DNA form, the CDR3 reads TGCGCCAGCAGCTTGGGACAGGGACTAGGAAATGAGCAGTTCTTC. The encoded protein is CASSLGQGLGNEQFF.

CDR3 residues: CASSLDGGAREKLFF. Written as DNA, the CDR3 is TGTGCCAGCAGCCTCGACGGGGGGGCACGGGAAAAACTGTTTTTT. The rearrangement uses TRBV4-2 and TRBJ1-4, with a weak D call TRBD1 (6 bases). V was shortened by 4 bases and J by 8 bases, with 17 bases between the two germline ends. The CDR3 runs 15 residues. CDR1 is LGHNA, CDR2 YNFKEQ, per germline.

The rearrangement links TRBV30 to TRBJ2-1; D may be TRBD2 (6 bases). The CDR3 contains 16 residues. Looked up from germline, CDR1 is GTSNPN and CDR2 is SVGIG (reference sequence). V gave up 2 bases and J gave up 0 bases, with 14 bases separating them. CDR3 protein: CAWSQVGLSSYNEQFF. In DNA, the CDR3 is TGTGCCTGGAGTCAGGTGGGACTGTCCTCCTACAATGAGCAGTTCTTC. Full variable domain (remainder filled in from reference TRBV30 and TRBJ2-1): SQTIHQWPATLVQPVGSPLSLECTVEGTSNPNLYWYRQAAGRGLQLLFYSVGIGQISSEVPQNLSASRPQDRQFILSSKKLLLSDSGFYLCAWSQVGLSSYNEQFFGPGTRLTVL.

The rearrangement joins TRBV5-6 to TRBJ2-2; 11 positions match TRBD1. The CDR3 runs to 15 residues. Germline values: CDR1 SGHDT, CDR2 YYEEEE. Trimming took 4 bases from V and 5 from J; bases not matched to a gene: 4. CDR3 region: CASSIGTGGTGELFF. The DNA for the CDR3 is TGTGCCAGCAGCATCGGGACAGGGGGTACCGGGGAGCTGTTTTTT.

This clone has a handful of counts. This sequence joins TRBV6-1 and TRBJ1-2; D is unclear. CDR1 and CDR2 (germline): MNHNS, SASEGT. The CDR3 has 15 residues. V was trimmed by 0 bases and J by 2 bases, leaving 10 bases between them. The CDR3 DNA follows: TGTGCCAGCAGTGAAGCCTTTTTGGAGAACTATGGCTACACCTTC. Protein: CASSEAFLENYGYTF.

This sequence joins TRBV5-5 and TRBJ1-2; maybe TRBD1 (6 bases). The CDR3 is 13 residues long. Looked up from germline, CDR1 is SGHKS and CDR2 is YYEKEE (reference sequence). V was cut by 0 bases and J by 7 bases, with 10 bases left in between. Here the CDR3 reads CASSLEGVGGYTF. CDR3 bases: TGTGCCAGCAGCTTGGAGGGGGTCGGTGGCTACACCTTC.

The sample holds a few counts of this clone. The gene calls are TRBV6-5 and TRBJ1-1; D is undetermined. The CDR3 runs to 13 residues. The germline V gene has CDR1 MNHEY and CDR2 SVGAGI. The V end lost 4 bases, the J end lost 4 bases, and 10 bases lay between the germline ends. The CDR3 DNA is TGTGCCAGCAGTTCAGCGGGTAGCACTGAAGCTTTCTTT. Translated, it gives CASSSAGSTEAFF.

V usage is TRBV12-3 or TRBV12-4 and J usage is TRBJ2-3, with TRBD2 identical over 7 bases. With V trimmed by 5 bases and J by 6 bases, 5 bases remained unmatched. The CDR3 spans 13 residues. CDR3 protein: CASSPGGLDTQYF. The CDR3 DNA is TGTGCCAGCAGTCCGGGGGGTTTGGATACGCAGTATTTT.

J is TRBJ1-1 and V is TRBV18, with 7 bases lining up with TRBD1. This CDR3 spans 16 amino acids. Germline-derived CDR1 and CDR2 are KGHSH and LQKENI. Trimming removed 2 bases from V and 0 bases from J; junction bases left unmatched: 6. DNA for the CDR3: TGTGCCAGCTCACCAAACAGGGGAGAGATGAACACTGAAGCTTTCTTT. It is translated as CASSPNRGEMNTEAFF.

The rearrangement links TRBV5-1 to TRBJ2-7, with D perhaps TRBD1 (6 bases). CDR1 SGHRS and CDR2 YFSETQ come from the germline V gene. The CDR3 has 14 residues. The germline V and J ends were trimmed by 2 bases and 4 bases, with 13 bases remaining between them. The DNA for the CDR3 is TGCGCCAGCAGCTTCGGTGCAGGGGTTTACGAGCAGTACTTC. Translation: CASSFGAGVYEQYF.

This clone appeared once. This chain connects TRBV19 to TRBJ1-1; 7 nucleotides line up with TRBD1. V lost 7 bases and J lost 2; bases outside the gene matches: 7. The length of the CDR3 is 14 residues. CDR1 and CDR2 from the germline V gene are LNHDA and SQIVND (reference sequence). In DNA, the CDR3 is TGTGCCAGTACGGCCCCAGGGGGTAACACTGAAGCTTTCTTT. It codes for CASTAPGGNTEAFF. The full variable domain, in which reference TRBV19 and TRBJ1-1 provide the parts outside the CDR3, is DGGITQSPKYLFRKEGQNVTLSCEQNLNHDAMYWYRQDPGQGLRLIYYSQIVNDFQKGDIAEGYSVSREKKESFPLTVTSAQKNPTAFYLCASTAPGGNTEAFFGQGTRLTVV.

On this clone itself: The same CDR3 arises from other DNA sequences in this sample as well. The chain carries TRBV20-1 and TRBJ2-1; D is ambiguous. The germline V gene has CDR1 DFQATT and CDR2 SNEGSKA (reference sequence). V gave up 5 bases and J gave up 9 bases, with 8 bases separating them. The CDR3 is 10 amino acids. This CDR3 reads CSASRGEQFF. Written as DNA, the CDR3 is TGCAGTGCTTCCCGCGGTGAGCAGTTCTTC.

The V and J genes are TRBV6-5 and TRBJ1-2, with D possibly TRBD1 on 6 matching bases. The CDR3 is 14 amino acids. Germline-derived CDR1 and CDR2 are MNHEY and SVGAGI. With 7 bases removed from V and 5 bases from J, the gap between germline ends came to 17 bases. The CDR3 bases are TGTGCCAGCACCCCCGTGGGGGGGCCTTATGGCTACACCTTC. This gives the protein CASTPVGGPYGYTF.